What follows is one TCR beta chain and its context. No antigen is known for it. The V segment lost 5 bases and the J segment 3 bases; nucleotides outside the gene matches: 12. Germline values: CDR1 SGHNT, CDR2 YENEEA. The CDR3 loop spans 16 amino acids. The data were produced by immunoSEQ multiplex PCR, yet TCRdb's version contains in-frame clones alone and is incomplete. The table includes around 100,000 clones, approximately 87% detected once. The data were taken from a study of T cell responses to AZD1222 COVID-19 vaccine. Study findings and constraints: Repertoires were sampled only after the peak T cell response. Just a handful of people given AZD1222 tested seropositive at baseline.

The sequence came from an adult in good health. The sequences come from peripheral blood, collected on day 0 of AZD1222 vaccination. V and J are TRBV11-3 and TRBJ2-7; 8 nucleotides agree with TRBD1. The CDR3 protein is CASSLSRDRPYYEQYF. The CDR3 coding sequence is TGTGCCAGCAGCCTTTCCCGGGACAGGCCTTACTACGAGCAGTACTTC.